The rows below give T cell receptor beta chains drawn from one sample of a study of blood T cell repertoires in COVID-19. The table came from immunoSEQ multiplex PCR; TCRdb's copy has only in-frame clones and leaves some out. The sample has 500,000 or so clones; 87% are singletons. Sequences were obtained from PBMCs or T cells enriched from blood (not recorded which). These receptors were obtained from a woman aged 18-29 years who had recovered from COVID-19. CDR3s include the opening cysteine and the closing phenylalanine or tryptophan. The order of the fields is V gene, J gene, D gene, clone size, CDR3 DNA, CDR3 protein. A D gene is named only where the DNA matches it firmly. Clone size is given for some rows only: seen once, a few or many times, or a class if the clone is expanded.

v_gene: TRBV6-4; j_gene: TRBJ2-7; d_gene: -; abundance: once; CDR3nt: TGTGCCAGCGCCACAGGGAGTGGGTACGAGCAGTACTTC; CDR3aa: CASATGSGYEQYF
v_gene: TRBV19; j_gene: TRBJ2-7; d_gene: -; abundance: -; CDR3nt: TGTGCCAGTAGTATAGGAGGACACTCCTACGAGCAGTACTTC; CDR3aa: CASSIGGHSYEQYF
v_gene: TRBV11-2; j_gene: TRBJ1-2; d_gene: -; abundance: -; CDR3nt: TGTGCCAGCAGCTTAGGGGGCGGGCAGATGGAGGGGTCGAACTATGGCTACACCTTC; CDR3aa: CASSLGGGQMEGSNYGYTF
v_gene: TRBV4-1; j_gene: TRBJ2-7; d_gene: -; abundance: -; CDR3nt: TGCGCCAGCAGCCAGGTAGGGGTTTACGAGCAGTACTTC; CDR3aa: CASSQVGVYEQYF
v_gene: TRBV3-1/TRBV3-2; j_gene: TRBJ1-4; d_gene: -; abundance: -; CDR3nt: TGTGCCAGCAGCCAAGGGAACTGGGGCACTAATGAAAAACTGTTTTTT; CDR3aa: CASSQGNWGTNEKLFF
v_gene: TRBV13; j_gene: TRBJ1-4; d_gene: -; abundance: -; CDR3nt: TGTGCCAGCAGCTCGGGATTTGAAAAACTGTTTTTT; CDR3aa: CASSSGFEKLFF
v_gene: TRBV6-5; j_gene: TRBJ1-5; d_gene: -; abundance: -; CDR3nt: TGTGCCAGCAGTTACTCGAGTGATCAGCCCCAGCATTTT; CDR3aa: CASSYSSDQPQHF
v_gene: TRBV10-2; j_gene: TRBJ1-3; d_gene: TRBD1; abundance: -; CDR3nt: TGCGCCAGCAAAGAAGGGACAGGGAGTGGAAACACCATATATTTT; CDR3aa: CASKEGTGSGNTIYF
v_gene: TRBV10-2; j_gene: TRBJ2-7; d_gene: -; abundance: few; CDR3nt: TGCGCCAGCAGTGAGTTCCGACAGACCCGACCCCTTGGATACGAGCAGTACTTC; CDR3aa: CASSEFRQTRPLGYEQYF
v_gene: TRBV30; j_gene: TRBJ2-7; d_gene: TRBD1; abundance: -; CDR3nt: TGTGCCTGGGGGGCGGGACAGGGCGCCTACGAGCAGTACTTC; CDR3aa: CAWGAGQGAYEQYF
v_gene: TRBV2; j_gene: TRBJ1-5; d_gene: -; abundance: -; CDR3nt: TGTGCCAGCAGCCTCACGGGAAGTGGGTATCAGCCCCAGCATTTT; CDR3aa: CASSLTGSGYQPQHF
v_gene: TRBV16; j_gene: TRBJ2-1; d_gene: TRBD1; abundance: -; CDR3nt: TGTGCCAGCAGCCTTGACAGGGGGAATGAGCAGTTCTTC; CDR3aa: CASSLDRGNEQFF
v_gene: TRBV5-1; j_gene: TRBJ1-2; d_gene: TRBD1; abundance: few; CDR3nt: TGCGCCAGCAGCTTCACCGGGACAGAATATGGCTACACCTTC; CDR3aa: CASSFTGTEYGYTF
v_gene: TRBV7-8; j_gene: TRBJ2-7; d_gene: TRBD2; abundance: few; CDR3nt: TGTGCCAGCAGCTCGACTAGCGCCACCTACGAGCAGTACTTC; CDR3aa: CASSSTSATYEQYF
v_gene: TRBV7-2; j_gene: TRBJ1-6; d_gene: TRBD1; abundance: -; CDR3nt: TGTGCCAGCAGGGGAACAGGGGGCGCGAGAAATTCACCCCTCCACTTT; CDR3aa: CASRGTGGARNSPLHF
v_gene: TRBV5-4; j_gene: TRBJ2-3; d_gene: TRBD1; abundance: -; CDR3nt: TGTGCCAGCATCCCCGGACAGGCAAGAAGCACAGATACGCAGTATTTT; CDR3aa: CASIPGQARSTDTQYF
v_gene: TRBV28; j_gene: TRBJ1-1; d_gene: TRBD1; abundance: few; CDR3nt: TGTGCCAGCAGCTCCACCGGGACAGTGAACACTGAAGCTTTCTTT; CDR3aa: CASSSTGTVNTEAFF
v_gene: TRBV4-2; j_gene: TRBJ2-7; d_gene: TRBD2; abundance: -; CDR3nt: TGTGCCAGCAGCCAGGTTACTAGCGGGGGGTCCTACGAGCAGTACTTC; CDR3aa: CASSQVTSGGSYEQYF
v_gene: TRBV5-1; j_gene: TRBJ2-5; d_gene: -; abundance: -; CDR3nt: TGCGCCAGCAGCTCTGGAGTATTCCAAGAGACCCAGTACTTC; CDR3aa: CASSSGVFQETQYF
v_gene: TRBV2; j_gene: TRBJ1-4; d_gene: -; abundance: -; CDR3nt: TGTGCCAGCAGTGATCGGAGGGAGGGTGAAAAACTGTTTTTT; CDR3aa: CASSDRREGEKLFF
v_gene: TRBV21-1; j_gene: TRBJ1-1; d_gene: -; abundance: -; CDR3nt: TGTGCCAGCAGCAAAGTGATAGGCCACGGGGGAGGTGAAGCTTTCTTT; CDR3aa: CASSKVIGHGGGEAFF
v_gene: TRBV5-1; j_gene: TRBJ1-1; d_gene: -; abundance: -; CDR3nt: TGCGCCAGCAGCTTGAGGGGTACTGAAGCTTTCTTT; CDR3aa: CASSLRGTEAFF
v_gene: TRBV30; j_gene: TRBJ2-2; d_gene: TRBD1; abundance: -; CDR3nt: TGTGCCTGGAGTATATTGACAGGGGCCGGGGAGCTGTTTTTT; CDR3aa: CAWSILTGAGELFF
v_gene: TRBV2; j_gene: TRBJ2-1; d_gene: TRBD2; abundance: -; CDR3nt: TGTGCCAGCAGTGATACTAGCGGCCCCCCCTACAATGAGCAGTTCTTC; CDR3aa: CASSDTSGPPYNEQFF
v_gene: TRBV5-5; j_gene: TRBJ1-2; d_gene: -; abundance: -; CDR3nt: TGTGCCAGCAGCCCACACGAGAGGCGCCCCTATGGCTACACCTTC; CDR3aa: CASSPHERRPYGYTF
v_gene: TRBV7-8; j_gene: TRBJ2-7; d_gene: -; abundance: -; CDR3nt: TGTGCCAGCAGCACCGAGGGGGGGCCTGAGTACTTC; CDR3aa: CASSTEGGPEYF
v_gene: TRBV28; j_gene: TRBJ1-3; d_gene: -; abundance: few; CDR3nt: TGTGCCAGCAGCTCCTTAAGGTCGGGAGGCGGAGGCACCATATATTTT; CDR3aa: CASSSLRSGGGGTIYF